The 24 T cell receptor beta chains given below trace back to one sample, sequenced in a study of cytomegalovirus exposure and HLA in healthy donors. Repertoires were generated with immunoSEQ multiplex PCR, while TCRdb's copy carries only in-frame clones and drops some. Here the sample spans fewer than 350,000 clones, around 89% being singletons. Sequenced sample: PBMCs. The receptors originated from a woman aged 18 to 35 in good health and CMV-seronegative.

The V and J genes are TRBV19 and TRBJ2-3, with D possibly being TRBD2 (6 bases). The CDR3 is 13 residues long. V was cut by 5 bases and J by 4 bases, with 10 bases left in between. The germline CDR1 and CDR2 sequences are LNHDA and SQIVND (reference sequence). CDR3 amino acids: CASSYGSADTQYF. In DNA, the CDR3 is TGTGCCAGTAGTTACGGGAGTGCAGATACGCAGTATTTT.

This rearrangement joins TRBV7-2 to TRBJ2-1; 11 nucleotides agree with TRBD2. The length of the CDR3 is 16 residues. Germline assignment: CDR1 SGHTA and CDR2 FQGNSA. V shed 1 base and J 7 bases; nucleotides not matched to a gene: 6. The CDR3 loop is CASSLGLAGGRNEQFF. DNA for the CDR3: TGTGCCAGCAGCTTAGGGCTAGCGGGAGGTAGGAATGAGCAGTTCTTC.

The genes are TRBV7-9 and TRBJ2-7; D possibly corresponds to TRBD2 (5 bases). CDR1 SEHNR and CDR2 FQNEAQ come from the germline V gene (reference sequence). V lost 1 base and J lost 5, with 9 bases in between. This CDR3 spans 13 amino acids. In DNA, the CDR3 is TGTGCCAGCAGCTTAGGCGGTAGCGACGAGCAGTACTTC. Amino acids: CASSLGGSDEQYF.

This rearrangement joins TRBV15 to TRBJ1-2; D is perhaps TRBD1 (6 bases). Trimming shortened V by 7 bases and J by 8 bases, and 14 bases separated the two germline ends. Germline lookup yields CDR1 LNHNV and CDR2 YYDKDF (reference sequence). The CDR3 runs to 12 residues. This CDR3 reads CATIQGLGGYTF. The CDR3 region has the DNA TGTGCCACCATACAGGGATTAGGCGGCTACACCTTC.

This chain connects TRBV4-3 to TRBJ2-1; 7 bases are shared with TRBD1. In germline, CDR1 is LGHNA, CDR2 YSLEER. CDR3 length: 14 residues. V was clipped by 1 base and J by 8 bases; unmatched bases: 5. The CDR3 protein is CASSQVDRVDEQFF. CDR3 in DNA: TGCGCCAGCAGCCAAGTCGACAGGGTTGATGAGCAGTTCTTC.

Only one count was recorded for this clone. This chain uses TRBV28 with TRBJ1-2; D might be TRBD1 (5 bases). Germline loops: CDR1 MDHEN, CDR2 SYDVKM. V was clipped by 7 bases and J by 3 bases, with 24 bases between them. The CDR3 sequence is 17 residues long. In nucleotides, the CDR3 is TGTGCCAGCATCGATCTCTCACCCGGAGGGGCGTACTATGGCTACACCTTC. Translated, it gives CASIDLSPGGAYYGYTF.

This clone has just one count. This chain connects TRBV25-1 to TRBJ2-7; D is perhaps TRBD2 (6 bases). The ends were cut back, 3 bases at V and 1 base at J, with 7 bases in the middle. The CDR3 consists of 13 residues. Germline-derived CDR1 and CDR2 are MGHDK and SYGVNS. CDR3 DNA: TGTGCCAGCAGTGACGGGGGTTCCTACGAGCAGTACTTC. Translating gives CASSDGGSYEQYF.

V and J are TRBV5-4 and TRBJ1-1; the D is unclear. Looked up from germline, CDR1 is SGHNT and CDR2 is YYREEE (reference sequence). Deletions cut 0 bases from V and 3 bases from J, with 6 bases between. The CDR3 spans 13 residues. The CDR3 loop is CASSLAEHTEAFF. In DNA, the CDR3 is TGTGCCAGCAGCTTGGCAGAACACACTGAAGCTTTCTTT. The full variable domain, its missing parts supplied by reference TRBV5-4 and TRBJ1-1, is ETGVTQSPTHLIKTRGQQVTLRCSSQSGHNTVSWYQQALGQGPQFIFQYYREEENGRGNFPPRFSGLQFPNYSSELNVNALELDDSALYLCASSLAEHTEAFFGQGTRLTVV.

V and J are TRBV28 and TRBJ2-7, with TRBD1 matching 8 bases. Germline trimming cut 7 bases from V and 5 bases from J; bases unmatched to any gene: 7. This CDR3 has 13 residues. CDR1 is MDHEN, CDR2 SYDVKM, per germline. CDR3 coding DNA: TGTGCCAGCACCGTCGACAGGGGCAACGAGCAGTACTTC. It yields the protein CASTVDRGNEQYF.

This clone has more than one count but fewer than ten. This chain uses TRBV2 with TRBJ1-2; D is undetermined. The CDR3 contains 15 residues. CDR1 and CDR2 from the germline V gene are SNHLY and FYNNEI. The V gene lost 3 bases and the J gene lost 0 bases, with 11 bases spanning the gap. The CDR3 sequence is CASSEEVKPNYGYTF. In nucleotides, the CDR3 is TGTGCCAGCAGTGAGGAGGTAAAGCCTAACTATGGCTACACCTTC.

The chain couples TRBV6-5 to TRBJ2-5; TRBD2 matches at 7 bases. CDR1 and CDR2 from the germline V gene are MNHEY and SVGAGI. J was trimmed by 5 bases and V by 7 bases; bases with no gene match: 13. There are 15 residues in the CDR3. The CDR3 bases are TGTGCCAGCACCTCGGATTGGCGGGAGTGGGAGACCCAGTACTTC. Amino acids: CASTSDWREWETQYF.

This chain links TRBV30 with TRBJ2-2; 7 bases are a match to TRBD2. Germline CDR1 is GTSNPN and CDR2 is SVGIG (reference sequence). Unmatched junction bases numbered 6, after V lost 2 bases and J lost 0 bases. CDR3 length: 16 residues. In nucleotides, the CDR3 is TGTGCCTGGAGTACCGGCCTAGCGGCGAACACCGGGGAGCTGTTTTTT. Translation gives CAWSTGLAANTGELFF.

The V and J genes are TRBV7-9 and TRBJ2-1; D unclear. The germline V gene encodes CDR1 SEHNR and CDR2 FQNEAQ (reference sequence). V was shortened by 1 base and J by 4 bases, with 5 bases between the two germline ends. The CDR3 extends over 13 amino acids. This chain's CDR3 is CASSLGEYNEQFF. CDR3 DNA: TGTGCCAGCAGCTTAGGCGAATACAATGAGCAGTTCTTC.

CDR3 protein: CAINLAGTDLYGYTF. The CDR3 nucleotides read TGTGCCATCAATCTAGCCGGGACAGACCTCTATGGCTACACCTTC. The rearrangement uses TRBV10-3 and TRBJ1-2; 7 bases are a match to TRBD1. The CDR3 loop spans 15 amino acids. With V trimmed by 7 bases and J by 4 bases, 12 bases remained unmatched. Germline assignment: CDR1 ENHRY and CDR2 SYGVKD.

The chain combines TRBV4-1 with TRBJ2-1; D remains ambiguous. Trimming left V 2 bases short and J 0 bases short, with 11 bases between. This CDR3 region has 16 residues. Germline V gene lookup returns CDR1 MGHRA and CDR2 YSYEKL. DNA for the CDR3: TGCGCCAGCAGCCAACCGACTGCAAGCTCCTACAATGAGCAGTTCTTC. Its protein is CASSQPTASSYNEQFF.

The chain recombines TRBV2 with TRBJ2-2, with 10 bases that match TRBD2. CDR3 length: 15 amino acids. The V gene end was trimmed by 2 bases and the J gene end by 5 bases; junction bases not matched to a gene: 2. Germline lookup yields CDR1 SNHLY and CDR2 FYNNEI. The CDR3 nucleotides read TGTGCCAGCAGTGAATCAGCGGGAGGGACCGGGGAGCTGTTTTTT. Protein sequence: CASSESAGGTGELFF. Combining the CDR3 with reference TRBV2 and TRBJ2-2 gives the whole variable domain EPEVTQTPSHQVTQMGQEVILRCVPISNHLYFYWYRQILGQKVEFLVSFYNNEISEKSEIFDDQFSVERPDGSNFTLKIRSTKLEDSAMYFCASSESAGGTGELFFGEGSRLTVL.

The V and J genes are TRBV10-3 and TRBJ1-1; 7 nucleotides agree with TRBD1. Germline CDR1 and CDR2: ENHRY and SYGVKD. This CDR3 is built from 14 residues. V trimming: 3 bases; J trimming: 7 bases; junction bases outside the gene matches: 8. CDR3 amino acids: CAISEAGQAYEAFF. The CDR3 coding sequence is TGTGCCATCAGTGAAGCCGGACAGGCTTATGAAGCTTTCTTT.

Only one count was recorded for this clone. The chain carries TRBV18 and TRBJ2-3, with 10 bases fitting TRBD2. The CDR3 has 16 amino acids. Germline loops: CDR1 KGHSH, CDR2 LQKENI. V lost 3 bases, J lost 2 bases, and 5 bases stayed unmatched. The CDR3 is CASSPELAGITDTQYF. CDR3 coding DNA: TGTGCCAGCTCACCCGAACTAGCGGGAATCACAGATACGCAGTATTTT. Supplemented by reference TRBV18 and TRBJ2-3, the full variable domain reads NAGVMQNPRHLVRRRGQEARLRCSPMKGHSHVYWYRQLPEEGLKFMVYLQKENIIDESGMPKERFSAEFPKEGPSILRIQQVVRGDSAAYFCASSPELAGITDTQYFGPGTRLTVL.

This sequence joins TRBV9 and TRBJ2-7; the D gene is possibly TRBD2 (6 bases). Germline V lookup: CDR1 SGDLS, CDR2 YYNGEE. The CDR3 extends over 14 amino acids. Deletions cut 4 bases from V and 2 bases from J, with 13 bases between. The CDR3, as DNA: TGTGCCAGCAGCCCGACGGGGGTACCCTACGAGCAGTACTTC. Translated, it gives CASSPTGVPYEQYF.

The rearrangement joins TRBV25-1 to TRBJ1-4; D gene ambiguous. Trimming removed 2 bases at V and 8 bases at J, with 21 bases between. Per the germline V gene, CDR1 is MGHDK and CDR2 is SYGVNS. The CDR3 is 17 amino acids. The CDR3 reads CASSELSGRVGEEKLFF. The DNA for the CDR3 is TGTGCCAGCAGTGAACTCTCTGGGAGGGTTGGAGAAGAAAAACTGTTTTTT.

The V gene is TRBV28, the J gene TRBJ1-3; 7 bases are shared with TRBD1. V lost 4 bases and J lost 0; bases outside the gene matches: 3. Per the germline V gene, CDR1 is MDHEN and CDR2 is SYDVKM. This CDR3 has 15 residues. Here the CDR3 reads CASSSGQLSGNTIYF. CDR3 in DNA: TGTGCCAGCAGTTCGGGACAGCTCTCTGGAAACACCATATATTTT.

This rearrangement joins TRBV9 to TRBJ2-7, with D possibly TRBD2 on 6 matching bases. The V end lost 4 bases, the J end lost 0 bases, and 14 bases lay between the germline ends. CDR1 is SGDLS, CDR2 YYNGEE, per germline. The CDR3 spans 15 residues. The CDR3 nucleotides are TGTGCCAGCAGCCGGCGGGGCGGGAACTCCTACGAGCAGTACTTC. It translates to CASSRRGGNSYEQYF.

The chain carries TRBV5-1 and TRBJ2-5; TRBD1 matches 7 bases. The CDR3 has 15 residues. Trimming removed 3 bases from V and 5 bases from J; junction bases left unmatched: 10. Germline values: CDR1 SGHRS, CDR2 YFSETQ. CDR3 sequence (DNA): TGCGCCAGCAGCTCTCCTGACAGGGTCGGCGAGACCCAGTACTTC. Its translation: CASSSPDRVGETQYF. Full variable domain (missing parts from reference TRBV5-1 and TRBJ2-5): KAGVTQTPRYLIKTRGQQVTLSCSPISGHRSVSWYQQTPGQGLQFLFEYFSETQRNKGNFPGRFSGRQFSNSRSEMNVSTLELGDSALYLCASSSPDRVGETQYFGPGTRLLVL.

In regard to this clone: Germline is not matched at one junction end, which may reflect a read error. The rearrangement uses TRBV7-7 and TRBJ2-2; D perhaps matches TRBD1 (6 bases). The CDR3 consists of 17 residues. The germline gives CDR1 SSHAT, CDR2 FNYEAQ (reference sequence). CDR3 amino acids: CASSLKRGGSNTGELFF. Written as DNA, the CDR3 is TGTGCTAGCAGCTTAAAACGAGGGGGATCGAACACCGGGGAGCTGTTTTTT.